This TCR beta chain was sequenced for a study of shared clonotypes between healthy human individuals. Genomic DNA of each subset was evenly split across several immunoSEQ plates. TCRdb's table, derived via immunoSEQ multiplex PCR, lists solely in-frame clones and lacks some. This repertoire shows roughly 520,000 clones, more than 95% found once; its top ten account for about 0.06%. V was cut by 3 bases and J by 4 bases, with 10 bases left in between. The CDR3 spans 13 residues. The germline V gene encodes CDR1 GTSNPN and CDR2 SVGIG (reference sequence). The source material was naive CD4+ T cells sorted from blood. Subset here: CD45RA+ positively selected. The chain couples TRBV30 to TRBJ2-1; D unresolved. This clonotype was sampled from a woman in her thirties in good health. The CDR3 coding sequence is TGTGCCTGGAGCGGGCAGGCTTACAATGAGCAGTTCTTC. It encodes CAWSGQAYNEQFF. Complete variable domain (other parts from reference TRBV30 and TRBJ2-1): SQTIHQWPATLVQPVGSPLSLECTVEGTSNPNLYWYRQAAGRGLQLLFYSVGIGQISSEVPQNLSASRPQDRQFILSSKKLLLSDSGFYLCAWSGQAYNEQFFGPGTRLTVL.